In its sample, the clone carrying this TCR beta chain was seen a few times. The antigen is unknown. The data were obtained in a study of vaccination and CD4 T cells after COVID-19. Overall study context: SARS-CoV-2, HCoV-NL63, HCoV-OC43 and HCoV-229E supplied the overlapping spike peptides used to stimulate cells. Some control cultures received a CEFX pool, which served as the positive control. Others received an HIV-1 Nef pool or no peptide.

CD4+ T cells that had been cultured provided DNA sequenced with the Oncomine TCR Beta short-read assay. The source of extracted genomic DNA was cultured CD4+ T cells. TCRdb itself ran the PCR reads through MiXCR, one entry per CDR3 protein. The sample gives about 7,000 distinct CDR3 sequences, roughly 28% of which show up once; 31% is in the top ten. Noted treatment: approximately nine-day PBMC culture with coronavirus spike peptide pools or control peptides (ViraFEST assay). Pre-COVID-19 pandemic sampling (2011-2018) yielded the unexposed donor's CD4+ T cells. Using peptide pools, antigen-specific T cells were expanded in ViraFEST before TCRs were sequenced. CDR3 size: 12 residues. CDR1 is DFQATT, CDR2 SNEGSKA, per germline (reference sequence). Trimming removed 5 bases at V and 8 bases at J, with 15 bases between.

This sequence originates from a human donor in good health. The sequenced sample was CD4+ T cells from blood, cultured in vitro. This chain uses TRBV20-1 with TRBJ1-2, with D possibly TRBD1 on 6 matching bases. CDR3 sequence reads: CSASRRGGGYTF. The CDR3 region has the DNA TGCAGTGCTTCCCGAAGGGGGGGCGGCTACACCTTC.